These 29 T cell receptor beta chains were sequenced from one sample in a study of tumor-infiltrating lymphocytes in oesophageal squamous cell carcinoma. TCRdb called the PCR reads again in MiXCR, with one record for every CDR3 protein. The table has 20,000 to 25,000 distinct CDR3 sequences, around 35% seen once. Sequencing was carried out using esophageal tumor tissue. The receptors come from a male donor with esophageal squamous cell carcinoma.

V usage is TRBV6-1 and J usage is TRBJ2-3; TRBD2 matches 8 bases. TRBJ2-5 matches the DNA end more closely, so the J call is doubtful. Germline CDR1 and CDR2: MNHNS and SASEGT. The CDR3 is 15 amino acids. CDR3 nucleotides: TGTGCCAGCAGTTCCGCCGGGACTAGTATAGAGACCCAGTACTTC. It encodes CASSSAGTSIETQYF.

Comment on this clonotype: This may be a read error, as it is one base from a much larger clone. The CDR3 is CASSLDPSGSGETQFF. CDR3 nucleotide sequence: TGTGCCAGCAGCTTAGACCCTAGCGGGAGTGGCGAGACCCAGTTCTTC. This chain uses TRBV11-2 with TRBJ2-1; TRBD2 aligns across 10 bases. The CDR3 runs to 16 residues. Per germline, CDR1 SGHAT and CDR2 FQNNGV. J was trimmed by 13 bases and V by 0 bases; bases with no gene match: 12.

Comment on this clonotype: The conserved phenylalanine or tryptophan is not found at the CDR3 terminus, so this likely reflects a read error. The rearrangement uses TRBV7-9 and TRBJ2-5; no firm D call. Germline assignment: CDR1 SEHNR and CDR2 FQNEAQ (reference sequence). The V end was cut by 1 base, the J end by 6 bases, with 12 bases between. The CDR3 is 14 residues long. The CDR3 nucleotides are TGTGCCAGCAGCTTAGTCCGTAATACGAAGACCCAGTACTTA. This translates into CASSLVRNTKTQYL.

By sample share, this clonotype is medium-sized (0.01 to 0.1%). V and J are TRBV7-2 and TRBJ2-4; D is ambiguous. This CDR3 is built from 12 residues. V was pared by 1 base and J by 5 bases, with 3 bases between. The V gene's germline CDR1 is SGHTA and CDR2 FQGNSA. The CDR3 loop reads CASSLGQNIQYF. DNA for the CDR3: TGTGCCAGCAGCTTAGGGCAAAACATTCAGTACTTC.

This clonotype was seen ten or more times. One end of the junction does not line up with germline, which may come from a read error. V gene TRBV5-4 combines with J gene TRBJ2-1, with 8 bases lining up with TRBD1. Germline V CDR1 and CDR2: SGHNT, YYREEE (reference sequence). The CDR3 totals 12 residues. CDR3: CASSLPGGKQFF. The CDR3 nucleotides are TGCGCCAGCAGCTTACCAGGGGGCAAGCAGTTCTTC. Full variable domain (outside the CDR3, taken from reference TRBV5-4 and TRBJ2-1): ETGVTQSPTHLIKTRGQQVTLRCSSQSGHNTVSWYQQALGQGPQFIFQYYREEENGRGNFPPRFSGLQFPNYSSELNVNALELDDSALYLCASSLPGGKQFFGPGTRLTVL.

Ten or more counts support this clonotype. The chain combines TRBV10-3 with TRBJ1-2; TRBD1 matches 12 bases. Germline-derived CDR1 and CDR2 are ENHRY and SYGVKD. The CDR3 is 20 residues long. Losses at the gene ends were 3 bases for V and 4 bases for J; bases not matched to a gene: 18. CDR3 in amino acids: CAISEPKNRDRGQVGYGYTF. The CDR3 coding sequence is TGTGCCATCAGTGAACCAAAAAACCGGGACAGGGGGCAAGTAGGCTATGGCTACACCTTC.

The CDR3 protein is CASSRGSSTDTQYF. In DNA form, the CDR3 reads TGTGCCAGCAGCAGGGGAAGTAGCACAGATACGCAGTATTTT. The rearrangement joins TRBV6-1 to TRBJ2-3, with a weak D call TRBD1 (6 bases). CDR1 is MNHNS and CDR2 is SASEGT in the germline V gene. The CDR3 runs 14 residues. With 6 bases removed from V and 0 bases from J, the gap between germline ends came to 10 bases.

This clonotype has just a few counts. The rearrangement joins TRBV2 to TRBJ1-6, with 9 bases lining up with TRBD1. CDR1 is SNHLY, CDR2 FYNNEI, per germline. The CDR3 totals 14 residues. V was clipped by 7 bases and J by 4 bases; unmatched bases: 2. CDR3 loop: CASKDRGYNSPLHF. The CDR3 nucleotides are TGTGCCAGCAAGGACAGGGGTTATAATTCACCCCTCCACTTT.

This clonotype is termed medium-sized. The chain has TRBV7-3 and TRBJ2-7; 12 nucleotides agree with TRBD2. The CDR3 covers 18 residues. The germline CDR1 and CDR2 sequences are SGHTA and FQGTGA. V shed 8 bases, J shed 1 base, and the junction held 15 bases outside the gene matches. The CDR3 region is CASANSGMTSGGSYEQYF. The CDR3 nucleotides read TGTGCCAGCGCGAACTCGGGGATGACTAGCGGGGGTTCCTACGAGCAGTACTTC.

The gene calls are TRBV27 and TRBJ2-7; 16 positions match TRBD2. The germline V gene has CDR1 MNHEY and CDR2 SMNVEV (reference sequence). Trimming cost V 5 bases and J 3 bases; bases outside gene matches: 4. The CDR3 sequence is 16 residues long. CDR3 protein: CASSRGTSGRVYEQYF. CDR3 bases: TGTGCCAGCAGTAGGGGGACTAGCGGGAGGGTCTACGAGCAGTACTTC.

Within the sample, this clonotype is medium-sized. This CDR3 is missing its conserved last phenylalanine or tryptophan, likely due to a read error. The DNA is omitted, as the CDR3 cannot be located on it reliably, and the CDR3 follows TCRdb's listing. CDR3 region: CASSLSPRREEI. This chain connects TRBV7-9 to TRBJ1-1. Germline values: CDR1 SEHNR, CDR2 FQNEAQ (reference sequence). The CDR3 adds up to 12 amino acids, both ends counted.

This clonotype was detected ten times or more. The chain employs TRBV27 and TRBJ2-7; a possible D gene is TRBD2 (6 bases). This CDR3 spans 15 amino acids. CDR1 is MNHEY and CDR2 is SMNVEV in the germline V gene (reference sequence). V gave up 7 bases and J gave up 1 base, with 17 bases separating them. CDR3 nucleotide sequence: TGTGCCAGCAAAAAACTAGCTATGGGGTCCTACGAGCAGTACTTC. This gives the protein CASKKLAMGSYEQYF.

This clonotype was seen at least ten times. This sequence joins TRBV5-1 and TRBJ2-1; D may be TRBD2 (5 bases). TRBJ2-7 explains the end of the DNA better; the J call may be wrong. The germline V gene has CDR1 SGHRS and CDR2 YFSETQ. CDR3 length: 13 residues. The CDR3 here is CASNPDWGDEQYF. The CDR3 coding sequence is TGCGCCAGCAACCCTGATTGGGGAGACGAGCAGTACTTC.

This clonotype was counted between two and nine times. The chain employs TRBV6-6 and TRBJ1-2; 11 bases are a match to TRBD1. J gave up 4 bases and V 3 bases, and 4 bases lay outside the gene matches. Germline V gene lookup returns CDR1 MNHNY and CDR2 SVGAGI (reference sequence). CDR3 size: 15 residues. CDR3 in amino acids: CASSYLGQGVYGYTF. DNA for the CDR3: TGTGCCAGCAGTTATCTGGGACAGGGGGTCTATGGCTACACCTTC.

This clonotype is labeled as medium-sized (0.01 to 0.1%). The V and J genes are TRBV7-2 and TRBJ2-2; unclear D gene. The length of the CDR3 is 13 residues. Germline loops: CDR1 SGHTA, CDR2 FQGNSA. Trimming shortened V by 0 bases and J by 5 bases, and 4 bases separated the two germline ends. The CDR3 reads CASSLAGTGELFF. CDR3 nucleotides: TGTGCCAGCAGCTTAGCCGGTACCGGGGAGCTGTTTTTT.

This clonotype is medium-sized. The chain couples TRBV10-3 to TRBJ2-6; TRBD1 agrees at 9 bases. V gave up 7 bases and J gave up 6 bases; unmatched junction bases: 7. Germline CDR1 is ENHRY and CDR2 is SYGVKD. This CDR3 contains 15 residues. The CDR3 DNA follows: TGTGCCATCACCCTGGGACAGGGAGAGGCCAACGTCCTGACTTTC. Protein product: CAITLGQGEANVLTF.

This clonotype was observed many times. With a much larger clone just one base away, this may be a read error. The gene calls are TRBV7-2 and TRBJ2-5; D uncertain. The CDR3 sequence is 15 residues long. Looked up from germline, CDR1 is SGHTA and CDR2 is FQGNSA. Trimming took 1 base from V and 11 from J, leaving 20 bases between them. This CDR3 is CASSLDLSSYNEQYF. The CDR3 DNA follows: TGTGCCAGCAGCTTAGATCTTAGCTCCTACAATGAGCAGTACTTC.

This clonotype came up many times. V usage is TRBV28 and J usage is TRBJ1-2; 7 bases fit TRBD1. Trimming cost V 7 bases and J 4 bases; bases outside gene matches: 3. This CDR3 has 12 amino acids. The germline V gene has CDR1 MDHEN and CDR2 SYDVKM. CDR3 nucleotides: TGTGCCAGCACGGGACAGACCTATGGCTACACCTTC. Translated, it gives CASTGQTYGYTF.

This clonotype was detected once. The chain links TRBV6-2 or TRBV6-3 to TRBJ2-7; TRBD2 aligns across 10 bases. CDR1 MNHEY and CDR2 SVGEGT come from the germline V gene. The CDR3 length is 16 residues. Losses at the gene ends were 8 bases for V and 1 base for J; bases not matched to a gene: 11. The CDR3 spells CASWGTSAKSSYEQYF. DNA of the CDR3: TGTGCCAGCTGGGGGACTAGCGCCAAGTCATCCTACGAGCAGTACTTC.

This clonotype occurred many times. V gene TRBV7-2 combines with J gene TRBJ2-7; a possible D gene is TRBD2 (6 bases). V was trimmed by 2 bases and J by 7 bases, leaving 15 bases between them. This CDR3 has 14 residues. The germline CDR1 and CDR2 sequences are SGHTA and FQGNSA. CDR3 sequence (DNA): TGTGCCAGCAGCTTAAACCGCGGCGGGGATGAGCAGTACTTC. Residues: CASSLNRGGDEQYF.

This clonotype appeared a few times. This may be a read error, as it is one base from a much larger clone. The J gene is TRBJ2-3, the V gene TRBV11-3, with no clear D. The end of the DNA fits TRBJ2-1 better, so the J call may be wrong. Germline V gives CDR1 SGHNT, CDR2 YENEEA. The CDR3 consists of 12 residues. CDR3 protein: CASSPRQYEQFF. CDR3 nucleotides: TGTGCCAGCAGCCCTCGTCAGTACGAGCAGTTCTTC.

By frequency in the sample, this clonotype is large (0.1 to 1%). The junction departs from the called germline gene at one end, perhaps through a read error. DNA of the CDR3: TGTGCCAGCACTGAAGCCGTTTTTGCAGATACGCAGTATTTT. Translating it yields CASTEAVFADTQYF. This chain uses TRBV6-1 with TRBJ2-3; D unclear. CDR1 MNHNS and CDR2 SASEGT come from the germline V gene. This CDR3 contains 14 residues.

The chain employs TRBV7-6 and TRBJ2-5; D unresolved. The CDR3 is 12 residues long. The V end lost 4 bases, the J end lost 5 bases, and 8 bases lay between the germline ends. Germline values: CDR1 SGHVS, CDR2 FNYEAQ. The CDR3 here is CASSSPHETQYF. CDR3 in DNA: TGTGCCAGCAGCTCACCTCACGAGACCCAGTACTTC.

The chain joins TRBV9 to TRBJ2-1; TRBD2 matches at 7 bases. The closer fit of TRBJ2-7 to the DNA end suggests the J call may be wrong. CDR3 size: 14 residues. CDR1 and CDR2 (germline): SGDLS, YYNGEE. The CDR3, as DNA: TGTGCCAGCAGCGTAGCGGGGGGTAACTACGAGCAGTACTTC. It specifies CASSVAGGNYEQYF.

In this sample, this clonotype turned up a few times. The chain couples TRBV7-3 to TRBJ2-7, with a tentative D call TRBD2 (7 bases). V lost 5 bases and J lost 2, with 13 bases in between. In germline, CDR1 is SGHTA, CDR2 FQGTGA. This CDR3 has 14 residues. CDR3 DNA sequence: TGTGCCAGCAGCAAACAGGGAGGGCCCTACGAGCAGTACTTC. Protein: CASSKQGGPYEQYF.

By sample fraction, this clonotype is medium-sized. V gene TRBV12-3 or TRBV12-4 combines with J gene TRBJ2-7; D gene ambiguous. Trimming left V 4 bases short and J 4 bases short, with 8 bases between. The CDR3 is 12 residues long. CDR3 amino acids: CASSYQPYEQYF. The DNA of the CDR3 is TGTGCCAGCAGTTACCAACCATACGAGCAGTACTTC.

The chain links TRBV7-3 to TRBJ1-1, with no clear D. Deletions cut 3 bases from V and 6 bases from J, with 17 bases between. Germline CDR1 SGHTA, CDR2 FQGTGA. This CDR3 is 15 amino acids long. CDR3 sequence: CASSFSFRNEAEAFF. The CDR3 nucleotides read TGTGCCAGCAGCTTCTCTTTCAGAAACGAAGCTGAAGCTTTCTTT.

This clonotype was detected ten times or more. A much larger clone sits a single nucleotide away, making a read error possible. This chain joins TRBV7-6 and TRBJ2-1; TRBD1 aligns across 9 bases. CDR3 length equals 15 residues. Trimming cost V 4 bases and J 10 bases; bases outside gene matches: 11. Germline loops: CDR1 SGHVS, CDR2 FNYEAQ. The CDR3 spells CASSYRGQGTYEQFF. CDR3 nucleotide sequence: TGTGCCAGCAGCTACAGGGGACAGGGTACCTACGAGCAGTTCTTC.

This CDR3 is CASSPPEAFHTGELFF. CDR3 DNA: TGTGCCAGCTCACCACCGGAGGCATTTCACACCGGGGAGCTGTTTTTT. This chain uses TRBV18 with TRBJ2-2, with a weak D call TRBD2 (5 bases). The CDR3 sequence is 16 residues long. In germline, CDR1 is KGHSH, CDR2 LQKENI. V shed 0 bases and J shed 3 bases, with 11 bases lying between them.